This T cell receptor (beta chain) was captured by sequencing in a study of shared clonotypes between healthy human individuals. It was roughly 0.3 ug DNA, about 33,000 T cell genomes, that went into each replicate PCR of unsorted PBMC. The data were produced by immunoSEQ multiplex PCR, yet TCRdb's version contains in-frame clones alone and is incomplete. The sample has about 600,000 clones; around 78% are singletons. Sequenced material: PBMCs. The sequence was obtained from a woman aged 40 to 49 in good health. Some clones in this sample may be carry-over from other donors' samples.

The CDR3 DNA sequence: TGTGCCATCACCCCGAGTAACGGGGAACCCTACAATGAGCAGTTCTTC. Amino acids: CAITPSNGEPYNEQFF. The gene calls are TRBV10-3 and TRBJ2-1; D is possibly TRBD2 (5 bases). The germline V gene encodes CDR1 ENHRY and CDR2 SYGVKD. The V end was cut by 7 bases, the J end by 2 bases, with 18 bases between. CDR3 length: 16 amino acids.